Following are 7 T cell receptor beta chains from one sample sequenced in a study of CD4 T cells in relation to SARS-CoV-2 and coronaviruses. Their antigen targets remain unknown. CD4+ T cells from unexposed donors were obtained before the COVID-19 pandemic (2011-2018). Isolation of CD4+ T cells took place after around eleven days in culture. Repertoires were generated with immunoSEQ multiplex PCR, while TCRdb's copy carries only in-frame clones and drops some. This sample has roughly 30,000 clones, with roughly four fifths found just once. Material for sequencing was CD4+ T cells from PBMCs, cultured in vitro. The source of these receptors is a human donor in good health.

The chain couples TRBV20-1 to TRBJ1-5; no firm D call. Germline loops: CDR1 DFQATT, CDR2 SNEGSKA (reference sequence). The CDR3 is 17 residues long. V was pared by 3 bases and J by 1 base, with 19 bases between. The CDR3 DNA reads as TGCAGTGCTAGTCAGGAGTCCCCCTATGGAAGCAATCAGCCCCAGCATTTT. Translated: CSASQESPYGSNQPQHF.

The CDR3 DNA sequence: TGTGCCTGGATGGACAGTTACGAGCAGTACTTC. Encoded protein: CAWMDSYEQYF. V usage is TRBV30 and J usage is TRBJ2-7; D perhaps matches TRBD1 (6 bases). CDR3 length equals 11 residues. The ends were cut back, 4 bases at V and 4 bases at J, with 8 bases in the middle. CDR1 is GTSNPN and CDR2 is SVGIG in the germline V gene (reference sequence).

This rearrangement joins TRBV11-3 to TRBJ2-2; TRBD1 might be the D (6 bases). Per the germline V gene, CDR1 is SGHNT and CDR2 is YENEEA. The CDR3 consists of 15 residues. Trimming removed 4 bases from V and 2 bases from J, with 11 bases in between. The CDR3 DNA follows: TGTGCCAGCAGCTACGACAGGTCTAACACCGGGGAGCTGTTTTTT. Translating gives CASSYDRSNTGELFF.

CDR3 in amino acids: CASSQRSGNTDTQYF. DNA for the CDR3: TGCGCCAGCAGCCAACGTAGCGGAAACACAGATACGCAGTATTTT. This chain joins TRBV5-1 and TRBJ2-3; TRBD2 might be the D (6 bases). V shed 4 bases and J shed 2 bases, with 14 bases lying between them. CDR3 length: 15 residues. CDR1 SGHRS and CDR2 YFSETQ come from the germline V gene.

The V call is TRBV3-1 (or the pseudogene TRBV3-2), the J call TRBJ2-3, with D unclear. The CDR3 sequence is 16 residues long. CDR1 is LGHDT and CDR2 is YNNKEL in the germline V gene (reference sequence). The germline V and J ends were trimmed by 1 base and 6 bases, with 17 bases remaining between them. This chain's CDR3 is CASSQVLGNNGDTQYF. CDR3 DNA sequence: TGTGCCAGCAGCCAAGTCCTGGGCAACAACGGGGATACGCAGTATTTT.

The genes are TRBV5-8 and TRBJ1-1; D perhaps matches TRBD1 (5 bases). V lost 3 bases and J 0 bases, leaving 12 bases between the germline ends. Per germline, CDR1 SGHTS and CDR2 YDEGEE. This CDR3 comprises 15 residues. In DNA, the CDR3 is TGTGCCAGCAGCTCCCAGGGACTACTGAACACTGAAGCTTTCTTT. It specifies CASSSQGLLNTEAFF.

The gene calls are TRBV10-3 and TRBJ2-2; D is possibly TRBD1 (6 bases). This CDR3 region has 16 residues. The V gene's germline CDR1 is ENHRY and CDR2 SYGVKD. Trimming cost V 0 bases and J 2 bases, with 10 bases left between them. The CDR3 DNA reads TGTGCCATCAGTGAGTCCAGGACAGCTAACACCGGGGAGCTGTTTTTT. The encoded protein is CAISESRTANTGELFF.